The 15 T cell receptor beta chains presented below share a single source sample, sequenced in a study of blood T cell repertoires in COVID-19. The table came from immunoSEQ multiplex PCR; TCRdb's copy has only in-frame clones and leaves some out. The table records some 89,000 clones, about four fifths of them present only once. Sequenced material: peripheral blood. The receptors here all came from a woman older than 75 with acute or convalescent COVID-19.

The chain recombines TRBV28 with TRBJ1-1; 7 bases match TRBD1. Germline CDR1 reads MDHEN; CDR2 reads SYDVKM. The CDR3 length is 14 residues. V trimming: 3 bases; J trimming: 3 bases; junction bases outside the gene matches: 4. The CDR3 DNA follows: TGTGCCAGCAGTTTCCTTGGGACAGACACTGAAGCTTTCTTT. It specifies CASSFLGTDTEAFF.

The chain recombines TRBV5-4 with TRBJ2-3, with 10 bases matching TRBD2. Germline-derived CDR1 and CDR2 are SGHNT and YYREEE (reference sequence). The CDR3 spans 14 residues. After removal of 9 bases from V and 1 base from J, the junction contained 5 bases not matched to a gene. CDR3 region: CAIGLAARTDTQYF. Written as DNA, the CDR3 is TGTGCCATCGGACTAGCGGCCCGCACAGATACGCAGTATTTT.

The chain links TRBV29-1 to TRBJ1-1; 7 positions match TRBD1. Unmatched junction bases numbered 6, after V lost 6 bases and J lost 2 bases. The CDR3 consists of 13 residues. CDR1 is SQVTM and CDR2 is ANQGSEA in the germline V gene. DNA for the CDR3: TGCAGCGTGTTGGACAGGATTAACACTGAAGCTTTCTTT. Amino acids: CSVLDRINTEAFF.

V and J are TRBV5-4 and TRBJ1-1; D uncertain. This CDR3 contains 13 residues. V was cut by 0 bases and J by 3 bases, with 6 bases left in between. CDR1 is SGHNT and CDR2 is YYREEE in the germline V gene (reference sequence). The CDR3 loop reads CASSLGRDTEAFF. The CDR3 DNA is TGTGCCAGCAGCTTGGGTCGTGACACTGAAGCTTTCTTT.

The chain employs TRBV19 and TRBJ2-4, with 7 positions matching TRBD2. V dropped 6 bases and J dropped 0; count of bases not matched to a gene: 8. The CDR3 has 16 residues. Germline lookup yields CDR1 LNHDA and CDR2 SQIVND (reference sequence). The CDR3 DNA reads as TGTGCCAGTAGCGCCCGGGGGGTTTCAGCCAAAAACATTCAGTACTTC. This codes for CASSARGVSAKNIQYF. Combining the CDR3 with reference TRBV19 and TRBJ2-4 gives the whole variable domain DGGITQSPKYLFRKEGQNVTLSCEQNLNHDAMYWYRQDPGQGLRLIYYSQIVNDFQKGDIAEGYSVSREKKESFPLTVTSAQKNPTAFYLCASSARGVSAKNIQYFGAGTRLSVL.

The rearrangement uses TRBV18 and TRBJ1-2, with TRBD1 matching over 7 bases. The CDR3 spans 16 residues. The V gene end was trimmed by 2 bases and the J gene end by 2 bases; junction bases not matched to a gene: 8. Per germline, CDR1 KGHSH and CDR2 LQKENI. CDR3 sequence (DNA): TGTGCCAGCTCACCATCCCCCGGGACAGTAAACTATGGCTACACCTTC. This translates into CASSPSPGTVNYGYTF. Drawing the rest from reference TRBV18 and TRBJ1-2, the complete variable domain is NAGVMQNPRHLVRRRGQEARLRCSPMKGHSHVYWYRQLPEEGLKFMVYLQKENIIDESGMPKERFSAEFPKEGPSILRIQQVVRGDSAAYFCASSPSPGTVNYGYTFGSGTRLTVV.

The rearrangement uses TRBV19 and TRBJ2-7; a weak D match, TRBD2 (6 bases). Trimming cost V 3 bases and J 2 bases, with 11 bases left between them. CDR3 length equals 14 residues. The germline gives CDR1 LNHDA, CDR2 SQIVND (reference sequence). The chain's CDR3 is CASSIDGGTYEQYF. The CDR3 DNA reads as TGTGCCAGTAGTATTGACGGGGGAACCTACGAGCAGTACTTC.

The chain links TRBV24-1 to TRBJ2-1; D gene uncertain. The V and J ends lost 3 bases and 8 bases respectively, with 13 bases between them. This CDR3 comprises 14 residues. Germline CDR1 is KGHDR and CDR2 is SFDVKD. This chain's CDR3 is CATSDGVFPDEQFF. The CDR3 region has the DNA TGTGCCACCAGTGATGGAGTATTCCCGGATGAGCAGTTCTTC.

This CDR3 is CATSRLPGLAGGPGIDTQYF. Written as DNA, the CDR3 is TGTGCCACCAGCAGACTCCCGGGACTAGCGGGGGGGCCGGGGATAGATACGCAGTATTTT. The rearrangement joins TRBV15 to TRBJ2-3; 16 bases fit TRBD2. Per germline, CDR1 LNHNV and CDR2 YYDKDF (reference sequence). This CDR3 has 20 residues. V trimming: 2 bases; J trimming: 5 bases; junction bases outside the gene matches: 13. Based on the CDR3 plus reference TRBV15 and TRBJ2-3, the full variable domain is DAMVIQNPRYQVTQFGKPVTLSCSQTLNHNVMYWYQQKSSQAPKLLFHYYDKDFNNEADTPDNFQSRRPNTSFCFLDIRSPGLGDTAMYLCATSRLPGLAGGPGIDTQYFGPGTRLTVL.

The CDR3 coding sequence is TGCGCCAGCAGCCGCCTATTAGGGGTCCATGAGCAGTTCTTC. Translated, it gives CASSRLLGVHEQFF. V and J are TRBV4-1 and TRBJ2-1; possible D gene TRBD1, 5 bases. This CDR3 is built from 14 residues. V was trimmed by 4 bases and J by 8 bases, leaving 15 bases between them. Germline V lookup: CDR1 MGHRA, CDR2 YSYEKL.

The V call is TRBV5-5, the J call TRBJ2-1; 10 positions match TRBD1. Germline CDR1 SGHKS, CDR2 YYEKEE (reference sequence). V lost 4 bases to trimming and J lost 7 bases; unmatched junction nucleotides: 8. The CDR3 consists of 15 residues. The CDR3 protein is CASSLRQGAKNEQFF. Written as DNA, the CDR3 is TGTGCCAGCAGCCTAAGACAGGGGGCGAAGAATGAGCAGTTCTTC.

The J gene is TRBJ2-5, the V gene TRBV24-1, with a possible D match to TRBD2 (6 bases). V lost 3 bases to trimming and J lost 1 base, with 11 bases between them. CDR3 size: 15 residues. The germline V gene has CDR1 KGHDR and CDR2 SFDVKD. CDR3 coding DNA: TGTGCCACCAGTGATCCCGCGGGGATCCAAGAGACCCAGTACTTC. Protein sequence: CATSDPAGIQETQYF.

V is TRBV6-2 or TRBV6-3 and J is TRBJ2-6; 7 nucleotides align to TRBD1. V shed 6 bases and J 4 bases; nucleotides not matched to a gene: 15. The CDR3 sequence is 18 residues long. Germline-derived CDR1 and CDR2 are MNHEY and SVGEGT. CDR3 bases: TGTGCCAGCAGCCCTTTAACCATACAGGGGTCCGGGGCCAACGTCCTGACTTTC. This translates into CASSPLTIQGSGANVLTF.

The CDR3 loop is CASSPRSGTGGRIGELFF. In nucleotides, the CDR3 is TGTGCCAGTAGTCCACGCTCCGGGACAGGGGGCAGGATCGGGGAGCTGTTTTTT. V usage is TRBV19 and J usage is TRBJ2-2; 12 bases align to TRBD1. V dropped 5 bases and J dropped 7; count of bases not matched to a gene: 14. CDR3 length: 18 amino acids. CDR1 is LNHDA and CDR2 is SQIVND in the germline V gene (reference sequence).

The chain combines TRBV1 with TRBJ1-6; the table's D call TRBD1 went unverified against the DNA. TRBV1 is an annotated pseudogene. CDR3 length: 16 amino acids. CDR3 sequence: CTSSQGTLVTYSPLHF. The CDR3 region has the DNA TGCACCAGCAGCCAAGGGACATTGGTGACCTATTCACCCCTCCACTTT.